This TCR beta chain originates from a study of cytomegalovirus exposure and HLA in healthy donors. The PCR had 60 Vbeta and 13 Jbeta primers. TCRdb's table, derived via immunoSEQ multiplex PCR, lists solely in-frame clones and lacks some. This sample has under 200,000 clones, with about 71% found just once. The germline gives CDR1 LNHDA, CDR2 SQIVND (reference sequence). The CDR3 has 13 residues. V shed 2 bases and J shed 0 bases, with 5 bases lying between them. The sample taken for sequencing was PBMCs. The rearrangement joins TRBV19 to TRBJ2-7; a weak D match, TRBD1 (5 bases). This sequence originates from a woman aged 40 to 50 in good health and CMV-seropositive. CDR3 loop: CASSITGSYEQYF. The CDR3 region has the DNA TGTGCCAGTAGTATAACAGGCTCCTACGAGCAGTACTTC.